Detailed here is one T cell receptor (beta chain). Its antigen is not known. A junction boundary mismatches the germline segment, possibly from a read error. Germline V CDR1 and CDR2: MDHEN, SYDVKM. The CDR3 covers 13 residues. These data originate in a study of molecular identifiers for immune sequencing clone quantification. Study-wide results and caveats: Clones with over 20 RNA copies captured over 99% of effector molecules but under 1% of naive ones.

Preparation methods for the bulk TCR libraries were those previously described, with listed TCR primers. TCRdb ran MiXCR on the PCR reads and lists one entry per CDR3 protein. The data show approximately 100,000 distinct CDR3 sequences, 36% seen once. Libraries from naive CD8 cells were generated from approximately 20,000 to 980,000 sorted cells (with 10%, 30% or 50% RNA). Sorting isolated naive CD8 T cells as CD8+CD4-CCR7+CD45RA+ events. The clonotype comes from a human donor in good health. Some libraries in this study had Jurkat cell RNA spiked in. The chain employs TRBV28 and TRBJ2-3, with D hard to call. The sample comprised naive CD8+ T cells from blood, with Jurkat cell RNA spiked in. Stated subset: FACS-sorted CD8+CD4-CCR7+CD45RA+ naive T cells. The DNA for the CDR3 is TGCGCCAGCAGTTTGATAATGTTAGATACGCAGTATTTT. The encoded protein is CASSLIMLDTQYF.